What follows are 5 T cell receptor beta chains derived from one specimen sequenced in a study of T cells in Graves' hyperthyroidism and ophthalmopathy. RNA transcripts served as the template for amplifying TCR beta CDR3 regions. An initial round of RT-PCR targeting the TCR CDR3 relied on the HTBI primer set. MiXCR, run by TCRdb on the multiplex PCR reads, gives a single entry per CDR3 protein. The table includes hundreds of thousands of distinct CDR3 sequences, around a third detected once. The sample comprised blood. Every receptor here comes from a woman in her thirties or forties with Graves' hyperthyroidism.

For this clonotype: A single base separates this from a much larger clone, so it may be a read error. The CDR3: CASSELSGVEKLLF. DNA for the CDR3: TGTGCCAGCAGTGAACTCTCAGGGGTTGAAAAACTGCTTTTT. The rearrangement joins TRBV2 to TRBJ1-4, with a possible D match to TRBD1 (6 bases). This CDR3 region has 14 residues. CDR1 is SNHLY, CDR2 FYNNEI, per germline. Based on the CDR3 plus reference TRBV2 and TRBJ1-4, the full variable domain is EPEVTQTPSHQVTQMGQEVILRCVPISNHLYFYWYRQILGQKVEFLVSFYNNEISEKSEIFDDQFSVERPDGSNFTLKIRSTKLEDSAMYFCASSELSGVEKLLFGSGTQLSVL.

In this sample, this clonotype turned up many times. V gene TRBV7-3 combines with J gene TRBJ2-5, with 9 bases that match TRBD1. There are 15 residues in the CDR3. The ends lost 5 bases at V and 4 bases at J; junction bases unmatched: 8. The germline V gene has CDR1 SGHTA and CDR2 FQGTGA. CDR3 nucleotides: TGTGCCAGCAGCGCCCCGGGGACAGGGACAGAGACCCAGTACTTC. Translation gives CASSAPGTGTETQYF. Variable domain in full (rest from reference TRBV7-3 and TRBJ2-5): GAGVSQTPSNKVTEKGKYVELRCDPISGHTALYWYRQSLGQGPEFLIYFQGTGAADDSGLPNDRFFAVRPEGSVSTLKIQRTERGDSAVYLCASSAPGTGTETQYFGPGTRLLVL.

The chain uses TRBV6-6 and TRBJ2-5; D not certain. CDR3 length equals 15 residues. Looked up from germline, CDR1 is MNHNY and CDR2 is SVGAGI (reference sequence). Trimming left V 0 bases short and J 2 bases short, with 10 bases between. Here the CDR3 DNA reads TGTGCCAGCAGTTACTCGATGGCCCCGCAAGAGACCCAGTACTTC. It translates to CASSYSMAPQETQYF.

This clonotype showed up many times. J is TRBJ2-7 and V is TRBV2; tentatively, D is TRBD2 (5 bases). Germline-derived CDR1 and CDR2 are SNHLY and FYNNEI. The CDR3 runs 15 residues. V lost 8 bases to trimming and J lost 2 bases, with 19 bases between them. The CDR3 DNA reads TGTGCCAGCGGCACTAGGGATTCGGGGACCTACGAGCAGTACTTC. This codes for CASGTRDSGTYEQYF.

In its sample, this clonotype was seen a few times. V and J are TRBV6-6 and TRBJ1-4; no clear D. Germline V gene sequence: CDR1 MNHNY, CDR2 SVGAGI (reference sequence). CDR3 length: 16 amino acids. Trimming took 4 bases from V and 13 from J, leaving 25 bases between them. CDR3 nucleotide sequence: TGTGCCAGCAGTTCGAGTGGGCTGCTCTGGGGAGAGGGACTGTTTTTT. This sequence encodes CASSSSGLLWGEGLFF.